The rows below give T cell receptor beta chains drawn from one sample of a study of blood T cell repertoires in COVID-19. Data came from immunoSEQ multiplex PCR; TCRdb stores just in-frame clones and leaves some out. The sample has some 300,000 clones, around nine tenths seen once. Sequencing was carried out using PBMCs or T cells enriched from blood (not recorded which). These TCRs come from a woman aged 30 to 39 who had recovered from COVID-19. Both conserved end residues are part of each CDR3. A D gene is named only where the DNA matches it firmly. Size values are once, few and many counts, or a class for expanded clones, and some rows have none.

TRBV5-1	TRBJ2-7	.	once	CASSYGGREQYF	TGCGCCAGCAGCTACGGGGGAAGAGAGCAGTACTTC
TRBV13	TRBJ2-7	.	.	CASSADMGYEQYF	TGTGCCAGCAGCGCCGACATGGGCTACGAGCAGTACTTC
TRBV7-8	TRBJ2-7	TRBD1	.	CASSFGQGVEQYF	TGTGCCAGCAGCTTTGGCCAGGGGGTGGAGCAGTACTTC
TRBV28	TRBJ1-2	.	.	CASSQWLILNYGYTF	TGTGCCAGCAGCCAGTGGCTTATCCTTAACTATGGCTACACCTTC
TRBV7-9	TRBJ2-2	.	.	CASTWGVRGTGELFF	TGTGCCAGCACCTGGGGGGTTAGAGGCACCGGGGAGCTGTTTTTT
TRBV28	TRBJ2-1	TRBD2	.	CASSFLRGGGYNEQFF	TGTGCCAGCAGTTTCCTTAGGGGCGGGGGCTACAATGAGCAGTTCTTC
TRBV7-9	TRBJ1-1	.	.	CASSPTGRVYTEAFF	TGTGCCAGCAGCCCGACGGGCAGGGTGTACACTGAAGCTTTCTTT
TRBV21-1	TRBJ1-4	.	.	CASSTDRGPFATNEKLFF	TGTGCCAGCAGCACCGACAGGGGGCCATTCGCAACTAATGAAAAACTGTTTTTT
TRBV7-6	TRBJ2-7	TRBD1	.	CASSSGSDRVYEQYF	TGTGCCAGCAGCTCGGGGTCCGACAGGGTGTACGAGCAGTACTTC
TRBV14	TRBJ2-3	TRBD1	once	CASSKQTGGPDTQYF	TGTGCCAGCAGTAAACAGACAGGGGGCCCAGATACGCAGTATTTT
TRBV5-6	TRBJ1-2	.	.	CASSLGLLGRGYTF	TGTGCCAGCAGCTTAGGACTACTGGGACGAGGCTACACCTTC
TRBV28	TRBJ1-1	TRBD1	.	CASRLDRGSTEAFF	TGTGCCAGCAGACTCGACAGGGGTAGCACTGAAGCTTTCTTT
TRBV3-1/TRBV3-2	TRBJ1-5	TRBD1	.	CASSRLTGGYGDQPQHF	TGTGCCAGCAGTCGACTCACAGGGGGCTATGGCGATCAGCCCCAGCATTTT
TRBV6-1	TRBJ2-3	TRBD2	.	CASSAPPGLARTDTQYF	TGTGCCAGCAGTGCACCCCCGGGACTAGCGCGCACAGATACGCAGTATTTT
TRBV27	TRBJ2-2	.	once	CASSLLEAGELFF	TGTGCCAGCAGTTTATTAGAGGCCGGGGAGCTGTTTTTT
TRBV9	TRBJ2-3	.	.	CASSVGFGLGQDTQYF	TGTGCCAGCAGCGTAGGGTTTGGTCTGGGGCAGGATACGCAGTATTTT
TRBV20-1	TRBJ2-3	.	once	CSASRSTQQYF	TGCAGTGCTTCTAGGTCCACACAGCAGTATTTT
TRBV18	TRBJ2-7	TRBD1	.	CASSGDRGWEYF	TGTGCCAGCTCCGGAGACAGGGGTTGGGAGTACTTC
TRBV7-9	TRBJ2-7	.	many	CASSQDSYEQYF	TGTGCCAGCAGCCAGGACAGCTACGAGCAGTACTTC
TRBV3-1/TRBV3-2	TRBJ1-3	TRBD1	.	CASSRDRDSGNTIYF	TGTGCCAGCAGCCGGGACAGGGACTCTGGAAACACCATATATTTT
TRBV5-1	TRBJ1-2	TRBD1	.	CASSPGDRDDYGYTF	TGCGCCAGCAGCCCGGGGGACAGGGACGACTATGGCTACACCTTC
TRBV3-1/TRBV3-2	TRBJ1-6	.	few	CASSLRDTQNSPLHF	TGTGCCAGCAGCCTACGGGACACCCAAAATTCACCCCTCCACTTT
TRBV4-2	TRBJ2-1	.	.	CASSPSVEDYNEQFF	TGTGCCAGCAGCCCCTCAGTCGAAGATTACAATGAGCAGTTCTTC
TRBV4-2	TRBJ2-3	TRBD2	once	CASSQTLAGGADTQYF	TGTGCCAGCAGCCAGACACTAGCGGGCGGGGCAGATACGCAGTATTTT
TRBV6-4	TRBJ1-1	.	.	CASAEVMNTEAFF	TGTGCCAGCGCAGAAGTTATGAACACTGAAGCTTTCTTT
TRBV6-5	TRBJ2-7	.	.	CASRSDGAYEQYF	TGTGCCAGTCGTTCGGACGGGGCCTACGAGCAGTACTTC
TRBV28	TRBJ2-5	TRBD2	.	CASSLFVLADNQETQYF	TGTGCCAGCAGTTTATTTGTGCTAGCGGACAACCAAGAGACCCAGTACTTC
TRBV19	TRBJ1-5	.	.	CASRKTTFVQGSNSNQPQHF	TGTGCCAGTAGGAAAACAACTTTCGTACAGGGATCAAATAGCAATCAGCCCCAGCATTTT
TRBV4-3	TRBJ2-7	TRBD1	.	CASSLGQGSNEQYF	TGCGCCAGCAGCCTCGGACAGGGGAGCAACGAGCAGTACTTC
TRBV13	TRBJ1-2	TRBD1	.	CASSLGGTGSGGYTF	TGTGCCAGCAGCTTAGGTGGGACAGGGTCGGGTGGCTACACCTTC
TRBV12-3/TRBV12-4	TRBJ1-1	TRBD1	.	CASRTGGWTEAFF	TGTGCCAGCAGAACAGGGGGCTGGACTGAAGCTTTCTTT
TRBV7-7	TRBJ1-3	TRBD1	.	CASSLGTGTNSGNTIYF	TGTGCTAGCAGCTTGGGGACAGGGACTAACTCTGGAAACACCATATATTTT
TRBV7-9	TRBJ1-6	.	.	CASSLSGNHNSPLHF	TGTGCCAGCAGCTTGTCAGGGAACCATAATTCACCCCTCCACTTT
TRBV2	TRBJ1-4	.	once	CASREVDEKLFF	TGTGCCAGCAGGGAGGTTGATGAAAAACTGTTTTTT
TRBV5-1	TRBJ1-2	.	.	CASSLGQKPELNYGYTF	TGCGCCAGCAGCTTGGGACAGAAACCGGAACTTAACTATGGCTACACCTTC
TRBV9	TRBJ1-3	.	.	CASSPPGLGNTIYF	TGTGCCAGCAGCCCACCGGGGTTAGGAAACACCATATATTTT
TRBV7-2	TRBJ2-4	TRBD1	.	CASSLGTGYAKNIQYF	TGTGCCAGCAGCCTTGGGACAGGGTATGCCAAAAACATTCAGTACTTC